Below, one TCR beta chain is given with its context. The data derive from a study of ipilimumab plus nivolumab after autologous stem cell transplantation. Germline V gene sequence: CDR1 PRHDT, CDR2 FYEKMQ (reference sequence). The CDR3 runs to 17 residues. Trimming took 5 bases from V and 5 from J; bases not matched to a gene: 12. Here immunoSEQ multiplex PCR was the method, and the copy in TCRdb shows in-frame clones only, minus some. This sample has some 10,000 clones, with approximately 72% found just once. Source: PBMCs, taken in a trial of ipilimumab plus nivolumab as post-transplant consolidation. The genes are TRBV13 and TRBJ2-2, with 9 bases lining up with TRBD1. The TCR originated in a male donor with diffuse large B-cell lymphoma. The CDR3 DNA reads TGTGCCAGCAGCCACCAAAAGACAGGGGGAGGTACCGGGGAGCTGTTTTTT. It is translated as CASSHQKTGGGTGELFF.